These T cell receptor beta chains were read from a single sample in a study of T cells in Graves' hyperthyroidism and ophthalmopathy. TCRdb fed the multiplex PCR reads into MiXCR, producing one record per CDR3 protein. The data hold about 560,000 distinct CDR3 sequences, with approximately 15% observed a single time. What was sequenced was blood. The receptors derive from a woman aged 18 to 35 with Graves' hyperthyroidism. Each CDR3 is given with its conserved first and last residue. A D gene is named only where the DNA matches it firmly. Expanded clones are given a class, and other clones once, few, many or no size at all.

TRBV11-3	-	-	TRBJ1-1	12	CASSQDPGEAFF	TGTGCCAGCAGCCAAGATCCTGGTGAAGCTTTCTTT
TRBV11-3	-	-	TRBJ1-5	13	CASSLAQDQPQHF	TGTGCCAGCAGCTTAGCCCAGGACCAGCCCCAGCATTTT
TRBV6-1	TRBD2	-	TRBJ2-2	14	CASSPKGGTGELFF	TGTGCCAGCAGTCCGAAGGGAGGGACCGGGGAGCTGTTTTTT
TRBV12-3/TRBV12-4	-	few	TRBJ1-1	14	CASSPENRNTEAFF	TGTGCCAGCAGCCCCGAAAACAGGAACACTGAAGCTTTCTTT
TRBV7-2	-	-	TRBJ1-4	13	CASSLSDNEKLFF	TGTGCCAGCAGCTTGAGCGATAATGAAAAACTGTTTTTT
TRBV10-3	TRBD1	few	TRBJ2-1	11	CAAGGNNEQFF	TGTGCCGCAGGGGGTAACAATGAGCAGTTCTTC
TRBV20-1	TRBD2	few	TRBJ2-7	14	CSVEKRTSRYEQCF	TGCAGTGTTGAAAAGCGGACTAGTCGGTACGAGCAGTGCTTC
TRBV28	TRBD2	-	TRBJ2-7	15	CASRFLLAGGYEQYF	TGTGCCAGCAGGTTTCTTCTAGCGGGCGGCTACGAGCAGTACTTC
TRBV28	TRBD2	many	TRBJ2-7	16	CASSQQGLAGFNEQYF	TGTGCCAGCAGTCAACAAGGACTAGCGGGATTCAACGAGCAGTACTTC
TRBV6-1	-	many	TRBJ2-1	11	CASQKGNEQFF	TGTGCCAGCCAGAAGGGCAATGAGCAGTTCTTC
TRBV28	-	few	TRBJ1-2	15	CASSTLNSTNYGYTF	TGTGCCAGCAGTACTCTCAACAGTACTAACTATGGCTACACCTTC
TRBV27	TRBD2	many	TRBJ2-7	16	CASSLLAGGMRTEQYF	TGTGCCAGCAGCCTACTAGCGGGGGGGATGAGGACGGAGCAGTACTTC
TRBV7-9	-	few	TRBJ1-1	15	CASSPRIDRGTEAFF	TGTGCCAGCAGCCCACGAATAGATAGGGGCACTGAAGCTTTCTTT
TRBV19	-	-	TRBJ2-1	12	CASRGAGREQFF	TGTGCCAGTAGGGGGGCCGGCCGTGAGCAGTTCTTC
TRBV18	-	many	TRBJ2-1	15	CASSPPPGGINEQFF	TGTGCCAGCTCACCACCTCCAGGGGGGATCAATGAGCAGTTCTTC
TRBV6-1	TRBD1	-	TRBJ1-1	14	CASSERGRGTEAFF	TGTGCCAGCAGTGAGAGGGGGCGTGGGACTGAAGCTTTCTTT
TRBV6-1	TRBD2	few	TRBJ2-5	15	CASSFSGGFEETQYF	TGTGCCAGCAGTTTTAGCGGGGGATTTGAGGAGACCCAGTACTTC
TRBV29-1	-	-	TRBJ1-1	13	CSVAQGKGTEAFF	TGCAGCGTCGCACAGGGTAAGGGCACTGAAGCTTTCTTT
TRBV9	TRBD1	few	TRBJ1-2	16	CASSAEGTGLGYGYTF	TGTGCCAGCAGCGCCGAGGGGACAGGGTTAGGATATGGCTACACCTTC
TRBV6-1	-	few	TRBJ2-5	11	CASREVETQYF	TGTGCCAGCCGCGAAGTGGAGACCCAGTACTTC
TRBV19	-	few	TRBJ1-1	16	CASSFGRGLVDTEAFF	TGTGCCAGTAGTTTCGGGCGGGGGCTCGTGGACACTGAAGCTTTCTTT
TRBV12-3/TRBV12-4	-	-	TRBJ2-1	16	CASYSLPGSLGNEQFF	TGTGCCAGCTACAGTTTACCCGGGTCACTAGGCAATGAGCAGTTCTTC
TRBV11-2	TRBD1	many	TRBJ1-1	13	CASSGRGTGEAFF	TGTGCCAGCAGCGGCAGGGGGACGGGTGAAGCTTTCTTT
TRBV12-3/TRBV12-4	-	many	TRBJ1-1	15	CASSLRFMRNTEAFF	TGTGCCAGCAGTTTAAGGTTTATGAGGAACACTGAAGCTTTCTTT
TRBV20-1	-	few	TRBJ1-2	17	CSARDLWTSAHGYGYTF	TGCAGTGCTAGAGATTTATGGACCTCTGCGCATGGCTATGGCTACACCTTC
TRBV7-9	TRBD1	-	TRBJ2-1	14	CASSPRTGYNEQFF	TGTGCCAGCAGCCCCCGGACAGGCTACAATGAGCAGTTCTTC
TRBV28	TRBD2	few	TRBJ2-7	16	CASSPIPGTRGGEQYF	TGTGCCAGCAGCCCAATCCCCGGGACTAGGGGAGGCGAGCAGTACTTC
TRBV12-3/TRBV12-4	-	many	TRBJ2-5	11	CASSTGNPAYF	TGTGCCAGCAGTACCGGGAACCCCGCGTACTTC
TRBV12-3/TRBV12-4	-	-	TRBJ1-1	14	CASSLVFGTAEAFF	TGTGCCAGCAGCCTCGTCTTTGGGACCGCTGAAGCTTTCTTT
TRBV6-2/TRBV6-3	-	-	TRBJ2-5	13	CASSPRLLGTQYF	TGTGCCAGCAGTCCAAGACTCCTAGGGACCCAGTACTTC
TRBV24-1	-	many	TRBJ1-1	13	CATSHRDSTEAFF	TGTGCCACCAGTCACAGGGATAGCACTGAAGCTTTCTTT
TRBV5-8	TRBD1	few	TRBJ1-2	13	CASTSSGGYGYTF	TGTGCCAGCACCTCCTCAGGGGGGTATGGCTACACCTTC
TRBV5-1	TRBD2	-	TRBJ2-7	17	CASSLFAGLAEPYEQYF	TGCGCCAGCAGCTTGTTCGCGGGACTAGCGGAGCCCTACGAGCAGTACTTC
TRBV12-3/TRBV12-4	-	few	TRBJ2-1	11	CASSLLDEQFF	TGTGCCAGCAGTTTATTAGATGAGCAGTTCTTC
TRBV20-1	TRBD2	-	TRBJ2-1	17	CSARGLAGEPGGDEQFF	TGCAGTGCAAGAGGACTAGCGGGAGAGCCGGGGGGCGATGAGCAGTTCTTC
TRBV24-1	-	many	TRBJ2-7	13	CATAGTGSYEQYF	TGTGCCACGGCCGGGACGGGCTCCTACGAGCAGTACTTC
TRBV9	TRBD2	-	TRBJ2-1	14	CASSVRLAGNEQFF	TGTGCCAGCAGCGTGAGACTAGCGGGCAATGAGCAGTTCTTC
TRBV5-1	-	many	TRBJ1-1	15	CASSLEPGSPTEAFF	TGCGCCAGCAGCTTGGAGCCGGGTAGTCCCACTGAAGCTTTCTTT
TRBV29-1	-	-	TRBJ2-3	14	CSVEDRTGTYTQYF	TGCAGCGTTGAAGATCGTACGGGGACCTATACGCAGTATTTT
TRBV7-9	TRBD1	-	TRBJ1-1	19	CASSFPKGTGGVLGTEAFF	TGTGCCAGCAGCTTCCCTAAGGGGACAGGGGGCGTACTGGGCACTGAAGCTTTCTTT
TRBV29-1	-	few	TRBJ2-7	12	CSFSGTPGEQYF	TGCAGCTTTTCCGGGACCCCCGGCGAGCAGTACTTC
TRBV7-6	TRBD2	-	TRBJ2-7	17	CASSSEVGASGGYEQYF	TGTGCCAGCAGCAGTGAGGTCGGTGCTAGCGGGGGATACGAGCAGTACTTC